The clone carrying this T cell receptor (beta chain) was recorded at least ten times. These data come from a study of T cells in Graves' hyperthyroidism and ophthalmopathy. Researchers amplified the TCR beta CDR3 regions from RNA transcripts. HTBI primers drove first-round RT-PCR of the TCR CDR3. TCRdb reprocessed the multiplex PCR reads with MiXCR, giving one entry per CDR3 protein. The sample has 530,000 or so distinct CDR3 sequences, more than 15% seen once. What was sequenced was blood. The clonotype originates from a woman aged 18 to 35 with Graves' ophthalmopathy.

Here the CDR3 reads CASSLTGGMETQYF. Here the CDR3 DNA reads TGTGCCAGCAGCTTAACTGGGGGAATGGAGACCCAGTACTTC. The chain links TRBV7-3 to TRBJ2-5; the D gene could be TRBD1 or TRBD2 (5 bases each). With 0 bases removed from V and 5 bases from J, the gap between germline ends came to 10 bases. Germline CDR1 SGHTA, CDR2 FQGTGA. The length of the CDR3 is 14 residues.